One sample yielded the 3 T cell receptor beta chains listed below, sequenced in a study of cytomegalovirus exposure and HLA in healthy donors. Primers: 60 Vbeta forward and 13 Jbeta reverse. Measured with immunoSEQ multiplex PCR; TCRdb has only the in-frame clones, and not every one. The top ten hold more than 6% of the sample, which has about 190,000 clones, around 86% seen once. Source material: PBMCs. These receptors all stem from a man between 35 and 55 years old in good health and CMV-seropositive.

This CDR3 reads CASSRGLAGAYEQYF. CDR3 nucleotides: TGTGCCAGCAGCCGGGGACTAGCGGGGGCTTACGAGCAGTACTTC. The rearrangement joins TRBV6-5 to TRBJ2-7, with 14 bases fitting TRBD2. The CDR3 has 15 residues. CDR1 and CDR2 (germline): MNHEY, SVGAGI. After removal of 6 bases from V and 4 bases from J, the junction contained 5 bases not matched to a gene.

The rearrangement links TRBV28 to TRBJ2-5; D is unresolved. Trimming removed 6 bases from V and 2 bases from J, with 10 bases in between. CDR1 MDHEN and CDR2 SYDVKM come from the germline V gene. The CDR3 totals 13 residues. The CDR3 region is CASRAFIQETQYF. The CDR3 nucleotides read TGTGCCAGCAGAGCCTTCATTCAAGAGACCCAGTACTTC. The full variable domain, with the rest looked up from reference TRBV28 and TRBJ2-5, is DVKVTQSSRYLVKRTGEKVFLECVQDMDHENMFWYRQDPGLGLRLIYFSYDVKMKEKGDIPEGYSVSREKKERFSLILESASTNQTSMYLCASRAFIQETQYFGPGTRLLVL.

This chain joins TRBV27 and TRBJ1-3; no reliable D call. The CDR3 is made up of 16 amino acids. From germline, CDR1 is MNHEY and CDR2 SMNVEV (reference sequence). The V and J ends lost 0 bases and 0 bases respectively, with 9 bases between them. CDR3 coding DNA: TGTGCCAGCAGTTTATCGATCCCGAGCTCTGGAAACACCATATATTTT. Translating it yields CASSLSIPSSGNTIYF.